Shown below are 30 T cell receptor beta chains from a single sample sequenced in a study of blood T cell repertoires in COVID-19. The assay was immunoSEQ multiplex PCR, and TCRdb's table has in-frame clones only and misses some. The sample lists about 280,000 clones, approximately 86% occurring once. Sequencing was done on a sample of peripheral blood. Receptor source: a man aged 35 to 55 with active or convalescent COVID-19.

A single count supports this clone. This chain uses TRBV7-8 with TRBJ2-1; 7 nucleotides line up with TRBD2. Germline V gene lookup returns CDR1 SGHVS and CDR2 FQNEAQ. This CDR3 comprises 15 residues. V lost 1 base, J lost 4 bases, and 4 bases stayed unmatched. The CDR3 DNA sequence: TGTGCCAGCAGCTTAGTTCTAGCGGAGTACAATGAGCAGTTCTTC. It is translated as CASSLVLAEYNEQFF.

The rearrangement links TRBV6-5 to TRBJ1-1; a weak D match, TRBD1 (5 bases). The V and J ends lost 2 bases and 1 base respectively, with 8 bases between them. Germline CDR1 is MNHEY and CDR2 is SVGAGI. This CDR3 spans 14 amino acids. The CDR3 loop is CASSYGGENTEAFF. The CDR3 coding sequence is TGTGCCAGCAGTTACGGGGGGGAGAACACTGAAGCTTTCTTT.

This sequence joins TRBV5-6 and TRBJ2-7; TRBD1 might be the D (5 bases). V dropped 3 bases and J dropped 4 bases, with 11 bases sitting between them. CDR1 and CDR2 from the germline V gene are SGHDT and YYEEEE. This CDR3 has 13 amino acids. CDR3 residues: CASSSLQGYEQYF. For the CDR3, the DNA is TGTGCCAGCAGCTCCCTTCAGGGTTACGAGCAGTACTTC.

This chain joins TRBV6-1 and TRBJ1-1, with D possibly TRBD1 on 6 matching bases. The CDR3 is made up of 13 amino acids. From germline, CDR1 is MNHNS and CDR2 SASEGT. V gave up 3 bases and J gave up 3 bases, with 8 bases separating them. For the CDR3, the DNA is TGTGCCAGCAGTGAGTACAGGGACACTGAAGCTTTCTTT. It codes for CASSEYRDTEAFF.

This chain connects TRBV30 to TRBJ1-5; D remains unclear. In germline, CDR1 is GTSNPN, CDR2 SVGIG (reference sequence). The V end lost 5 bases, the J end lost 9 bases, and 17 bases lay between the germline ends. This CDR3 is 13 amino acids long. The CDR3 is CAWGVEGGRPQHF. In DNA form, the CDR3 reads TGTGCCTGGGGGGTCGAGGGTGGAAGGCCCCAGCATTTT.

This clone was counted a few times. Other nucleotide sequences from this sample produce the same CDR3. V and J are TRBV6-1 and TRBJ1-5, with D hard to call. V was shortened by 2 bases and J by 0 bases, with 2 bases between the two germline ends. This CDR3 has 13 amino acids. Germline loops: CDR1 MNHNS, CDR2 SASEGT. CDR3 nucleotides: TGTGCCAGCAGTGAACGTAGCAATCAGCCCCAGCATTTT. It specifies CASSERSNQPQHF.

The gene calls are TRBV10-3 and TRBJ1-1; TRBD1 is a possible D gene (5 bases). Germline V CDR1 and CDR2: ENHRY, SYGVKD. The CDR3 loop spans 13 amino acids. The V and J ends lost 9 bases and 3 bases respectively, with 14 bases between them. The CDR3 loop is CAISNQGDTEAFF. The CDR3 DNA reads TGTGCCATTTCCAATCAGGGTGACACTGAAGCTTTCTTT.

In this sample, this clone turned up a few times. The chain recombines TRBV7-9 with TRBJ2-7; the match to TRBD1 covers 7 bases. CDR1 and CDR2 (germline): SEHNR, FQNEAQ (reference sequence). The CDR3 consists of 15 residues. Trimming took 2 bases from V and 2 from J; bases not matched to a gene: 6. The CDR3 spells CASSLLTGRAYEQYF. CDR3 in DNA: TGTGCCAGCAGCTTACTGACAGGGCGAGCCTACGAGCAGTACTTC.

The V call is TRBV7-9, the J call TRBJ1-1, with TRBD1 matching over 9 bases. The CDR3 consists of 15 residues. The V gene's germline CDR1 is SEHNR and CDR2 FQNEAQ (reference sequence). V lost 2 bases to trimming and J lost 1 base; unmatched junction nucleotides: 2. The CDR3 bases are TGTGCCAGCAGCTTAATGGGACAGGGGAACACTGAAGCTTTCTTT. The encoded protein is CASSLMGQGNTEAFF.

V usage is TRBV6-5 and J usage is TRBJ1-6; D is perhaps TRBD1 (5 bases). Germline CDR1 MNHEY, CDR2 SVGAGI. V gave up 7 bases and J gave up 4 bases, with 11 bases separating them. The CDR3 spans 14 residues. In DNA form, the CDR3 reads TGTGCCAGCACCTACGACAGATATAATTCACCCCTCCACTTT. This encodes CASTYDRYNSPLHF.

The sample holds a few counts of this clone. The chain is built from TRBV19 and TRBJ2-2; no definite D call. This CDR3 is 12 amino acids long. Between the trimmed V and J ends, which lost 7 bases and 4 bases, there was a span of 7 bases. CDR1 is LNHDA, CDR2 SQIVND, per germline (reference sequence). The DNA for the CDR3 is TGTGCCAGTAACTCGGGCACCGGGGAGCTGTTTTTT. It is translated as CASNSGTGELFF.

This clone has just one count. The chain carries TRBV25-1 and TRBJ1-2, with unresolved D. This CDR3 contains 14 residues. In germline, CDR1 is MGHDK, CDR2 SYGVNS. Trimming removed 1 base at V and 2 bases at J, with 8 bases between. CDR3 loop: CASSESTENYGYTF. CDR3 nucleotides: TGTGCCAGCAGTGAATCTACAGAGAACTATGGCTACACCTTC.

The V call is TRBV5-6, the J call TRBJ1-1, with 7 bases aligning to TRBD1. J gave up 9 bases and V 3 bases, and 5 bases lay outside the gene matches. Germline CDR1 reads SGHDT; CDR2 reads YYEEEE. The CDR3 sequence is 12 residues long. CDR3 DNA sequence: TGTGCCAGCAGCTCTTGGGACAGTAAAGCTTTCTTT. It translates to CASSSWDSKAFF.

The table lists this clone with a few counts. CDR3 DNA: TGTGCCAGCAGCGCAACAGGGACATATAATTCACCCCTCCACTTT. Amino acid sequence: CASSATGTYNSPLHF. The genes are TRBV7-9 and TRBJ1-6, with a tentative D call TRBD1 (6 bases). Trimming pared 5 bases from V and 4 bases from J, leaving 12 bases between. In germline, CDR1 is SEHNR, CDR2 FQNEAQ (reference sequence). The CDR3 loop spans 15 amino acids.

The chain recombines TRBV12-5 with TRBJ1-2, with D unclear. Germline values: CDR1 LGHNT, CDR2 FRNRAP. The V end lost 5 bases, the J end lost 2 bases, and 12 bases lay between the germline ends. The CDR3 is made up of 14 amino acids. Here the CDR3 reads CASGTRRLNYGYTF. CDR3 nucleotide sequence: TGTGCTAGTGGTACCCGTCGGTTAAACTATGGCTACACCTTC.

A single count supports this clone. This chain links TRBV28 with TRBJ2-5; 8 bases line up with TRBD2. The CDR3 covers 15 residues. V gave up 6 bases and J gave up 4 bases; unmatched junction bases: 10. Germline values: CDR1 MDHEN, CDR2 SYDVKM. CDR3 DNA sequence: TGTGCCAGCAGGCTTGGGGCCGGGGGGGTAGAGACCCAGTACTTC. Its translation: CASRLGAGGVETQYF.

The genes are TRBV30 and TRBJ1-1; D is unresolved. The CDR3 runs to 15 residues. The V end was cut by 3 bases, the J end by 0 bases, with 14 bases between. Germline CDR1 reads GTSNPN; CDR2 reads SVGIG (reference sequence). CDR3 DNA: TGTGCCTGGAGCGCCGAGGTGCGGGTGAACACTGAAGCTTTCTTT. This encodes CAWSAEVRVNTEAFF.

This clone was seen once. The chain carries TRBV7-9 and TRBJ2-7; 9 bases are shared with TRBD1. This CDR3 region has 16 residues. Germline-derived CDR1 and CDR2 are SEHNR and FQNEAQ (reference sequence). J gave up 5 bases and V 4 bases, and 12 bases lay outside the gene matches. Here the CDR3 DNA reads TGTGCCAGCAGCTCCCAGGGAGGGACAGGGATACACGAGCAGTACTTC. Translated: CASSSQGGTGIHEQYF.

The chain uses TRBV28 and TRBJ2-3, with TRBD2 matching over 8 bases. The trim removed 3 bases at V and 0 bases at J, leaving 5 bases unmatched. The germline V gene encodes CDR1 MDHEN and CDR2 SYDVKM. The CDR3 is 16 amino acids. The CDR3 loop reads CASSLVAGTSTDTQYF. In DNA form, the CDR3 reads TGTGCCAGCAGTTTGGTAGCGGGGACTAGCACAGATACGCAGTATTTT.

A remark on this clone: At the DNA level, this CDR3 is encoded by other sequences in the same sample as well. The chain has TRBV2 and TRBJ2-2; 7 nucleotides line up with TRBD1. V was pared by 0 bases and J by 0 bases, with 1 base of the junction left unmatched. Germline assignment: CDR1 SNHLY and CDR2 FYNNEI. The CDR3 sequence is 16 residues long. CDR3 region: CASSEAGTANTGELFF. CDR3 DNA sequence: TGTGCCAGCAGTGAAGCCGGGACAGCGAACACCGGGGAGCTGTTTTTT. Drawing the rest from reference TRBV2 and TRBJ2-2, the complete variable domain is EPEVTQTPSHQVTQMGQEVILRCVPISNHLYFYWYRQILGQKVEFLVSFYNNEISEKSEIFDDQFSVERPDGSNFTLKIRSTKLEDSAMYFCASSEAGTANTGELFFGEGSRLTVL.

The V and J genes are TRBV4-1 and TRBJ2-1; weak D call: TRBD2 (5 bases). Per the germline V gene, CDR1 is MGHRA and CDR2 is YSYEKL. CDR3 length: 15 amino acids. V was cut by 1 base and J by 2 bases, with 9 bases left in between. The CDR3: CASSQAGNTYNEQFF. Here the CDR3 DNA reads TGCGCCAGCAGCCAAGCCGGGAATACCTACAATGAGCAGTTCTTC.

This chain uses TRBV11-3 with TRBJ2-1; possibly TRBD2 for D (6 bases). The length of the CDR3 is 16 residues. Trimming took off 1 base at V and 7 bases at J, with 17 bases between the two ends. Germline-derived CDR1 and CDR2 are SGHNT and YENEEA. CDR3 DNA sequence: TGTGCCAGCAGCTTAGTTTTTACGGGAGAGATTAATGAGCAGTTCTTC. This translates into CASSLVFTGEINEQFF. The full variable domain, in which reference TRBV11-3 and TRBJ2-1 provide the parts outside the CDR3, is EAGVVQSPRYKIIEKKQPVAFWCNPISGHNTLYWYLQNLGQGPELLIRYENEEAVDDSQLPKDRFSAERLKGVDSTLKIQPAELGDSAVYLCASSLVFTGEINEQFFGPGTRLTVL.

The CDR3 loop is CASSYSRRGHEKLFF. CDR3 DNA: TGTGCCAGCAGTTACTCGCGCAGGGGGCATGAAAAACTGTTTTTT. The rearrangement links TRBV6-5 to TRBJ1-4; 8 bases match TRBD1. With V trimmed by 0 bases and J by 6 bases, 3 bases remained unmatched. The CDR3 covers 15 residues. Germline CDR1 MNHEY, CDR2 SVGAGI.

The chain joins TRBV9 to TRBJ2-5; no firm D call. Looked up from germline, CDR1 is SGDLS and CDR2 is YYNGEE. V gave up 1 base and J gave up 5 bases, with 9 bases separating them. This CDR3 has 13 amino acids. The CDR3 loop is CASSVMVGETQYF. The CDR3 DNA reads TGTGCCAGCAGCGTAATGGTGGGCGAGACCCAGTACTTC.

The genes are TRBV4-1 and TRBJ2-7; 10 bases match TRBD2. The CDR3 runs to 15 residues. V gave up 0 bases and J gave up 6 bases; unmatched junction bases: 5. The germline V gene has CDR1 MGHRA and CDR2 YSYEKL. The CDR3 bases are TGCGCCAGCAGCCAAGAGGAACTAGCGGGAATCGAGCAGTACTTC. Translation gives CASSQEELAGIEQYF.

The CDR3: CSVTAGTGATGELFF. Written as DNA, the CDR3 is TGCAGCGTGACAGCCGGGACAGGGGCCACCGGGGAGCTGTTTTTT. V is TRBV29-1 and J is TRBJ2-2, with TRBD1 matching over 10 bases. Germline CDR1 and CDR2: SQVTM and ANQGSEA. J lost 4 bases, V lost 6 bases, and 8 bases had no gene match. This CDR3 is built from 15 residues.

V usage is TRBV6-4 and J usage is TRBJ1-1, with 12 bases that match TRBD1. Per the germline V gene, CDR1 is MRHNA and CDR2 is SNTAGT. V was pared by 7 bases and J by 0 bases, with 3 bases of the junction left unmatched. The CDR3 is 15 residues long. DNA for the CDR3: TGTGCCAGCATCGGGACAGGGGGCATGAACACTGAAGCTTTCTTT. It encodes CASIGTGGMNTEAFF.

This clone was seen only a few times. The rearrangement links TRBV27 to TRBJ1-6; 7 bases line up with TRBD1. Germline V gene lookup returns CDR1 MNHEY and CDR2 SMNVEV (reference sequence). The CDR3 length is 17 residues. The V segment lost 4 bases and the J segment 4 bases; nucleotides outside the gene matches: 10. The chain's CDR3 is CASSSRQGALYNSPLHF. The CDR3 DNA sequence: TGTGCCAGCAGTTCCAGACAGGGCGCCCTATATAATTCACCCCTCCACTTT.

This chain links TRBV6-5 with TRBJ1-6; 7 bases are a match to TRBD1. The CDR3 is 13 amino acids. Per the germline V gene, CDR1 is MNHEY and CDR2 is SVGAGI. V lost 0 bases to trimming and J lost 16 bases; unmatched junction nucleotides: 6. CDR3 DNA sequence: TGTGCCAGCAGTTACTCAGGGGGACAGCCTCTCCACTTT. As protein: CASSYSGGQPLHF.

The chain has TRBV5-1 and TRBJ1-3, with a possible D match to TRBD1 (6 bases). CDR3 length: 16 amino acids. Germline values: CDR1 SGHRS, CDR2 YFSETQ. The germline V and J ends were trimmed by 0 bases and 0 bases, with 10 bases remaining between them. The CDR3 loop is CASSLAGTNSGNTIYF. The CDR3 DNA sequence: TGCGCCAGCAGCTTGGCCGGGACAAACTCTGGAAACACCATATATTTT.